The 27 T cell receptor beta chains listed next were all sequenced from one sample in a study of blood T cell repertoires in COVID-19. Clones were sequenced by immunoSEQ multiplex PCR, and TCRdb holds only the in-frame ones, with some missing. The sample lists about 250,000 clones; around nine tenths were seen once. The sequencing sample was made of peripheral blood. The receptor source for this set is a woman aged 40 to 50 who had recovered from COVID-19.

This clone was seen only a few times. The rearrangement uses TRBV19 and TRBJ1-2; D is uncertain. Germline V gene lookup returns CDR1 LNHDA and CDR2 SQIVND (reference sequence). There are 11 residues in the CDR3. The V and J ends lost 4 bases and 5 bases respectively, with 5 bases between them. The CDR3, as DNA: TGTGCCAGTAGTAGAGGGTATGGCTACACCTTC. Its protein product is CASSRGYGYTF.

The chain uses TRBV4-2 and TRBJ2-7, with D perhaps matching TRBD1 (6 bases). Trimming took 0 bases from V and 0 from J, leaving 12 bases between them. From germline, CDR1 is LGHNA and CDR2 YNFKEQ. This CDR3 is 16 amino acids long. The DNA of the CDR3 is TGTGCCAGCAGCCAAGAGGGGGCGGTTAGCTCCTACGAGCAGTACTTC. Translation: CASSQEGAVSSYEQYF.

J is TRBJ2-1 and V is TRBV20-1, with D unresolved. The CDR3 has 11 amino acids. CDR1 and CDR2 from the germline V gene are DFQATT and SNEGSKA (reference sequence). V gave up 2 bases and J gave up 4 bases, with 3 bases separating them. The CDR3 nucleotides are TGCAGTGCTAGACCTTACAATGAGCAGTTCTTC. Its protein is CSARPYNEQFF.

The chain joins TRBV6-4 to TRBJ2-1, with D possibly TRBD2 on 6 matching bases. V was pared by 6 bases and J by 4 bases, with 13 bases between. This CDR3 has 14 amino acids. Germline V gives CDR1 MRHNA, CDR2 SNTAGT. The DNA for the CDR3 is TGTGCCAGCAGAGTAGGGACTGGGTACAATGAGCAGTTCTTC. As protein: CASRVGTGYNEQFF.

This clone is a singleton in its sample. The V gene is TRBV19, the J gene TRBJ2-2; 7 bases map to TRBD2. V trimming: 11 bases; J trimming: 0 bases; junction bases outside the gene matches: 6. In germline, CDR1 is LNHDA, CDR2 SQIVND (reference sequence). This CDR3 is 14 amino acids long. CDR3: CALPRGANTGELFF. CDR3 coding DNA: TGTGCCTTGCCCCGGGGGGCGAACACCGGGGAGCTGTTTTTT.

The V and J genes are TRBV18 and TRBJ2-5, with D hard to call. The CDR3 runs to 11 residues. Trimming took 5 bases from V and 5 from J, leaving 6 bases between them. In germline, CDR1 is KGHSH, CDR2 LQKENI. The CDR3 here is CASSDSETQYF. DNA for the CDR3: TGTGCCAGCTCAGATAGTGAGACCCAGTACTTC.

The chain is built from TRBV7-9 and TRBJ1-1; 8 nucleotides align to TRBD1. The V segment lost 5 bases and the J segment 8 bases; nucleotides outside the gene matches: 7. CDR3 length: 13 amino acids. CDR1 is SEHNR and CDR2 is FQNEAQ in the germline V gene (reference sequence). CDR3 DNA: TGTGCCAGCAGCCCTGGGGGGGACAGGGAAGCTTTCTTT. Residues: CASSPGGDREAFF.

The J gene is TRBJ2-2, the V gene TRBV5-1; 10 nucleotides agree with TRBD1. V lost 0 bases and J lost 2; bases outside the gene matches: 1. CDR3 length equals 16 residues. CDR1 is SGHRS and CDR2 is YFSETQ in the germline V gene. The CDR3 here is CASSLGTGGNTGELFF. CDR3 nucleotides: TGCGCCAGCAGCTTGGGGACAGGGGGTAACACCGGGGAGCTGTTTTTT.

The DNA of the CDR3 is TGTGCCAGCAGTGATAGAGTAGACCGGGGTTGGGAGCAGTACTTC. Encoded protein: CASSDRVDRGWEQYF. This rearrangement joins TRBV2 to TRBJ2-7; D might be TRBD2 (5 bases). Trimming shortened V by 3 bases and J by 7 bases, and 19 bases separated the two germline ends. CDR3 length: 15 residues. CDR1 is SNHLY and CDR2 is FYNNEI in the germline V gene.

The CDR3 nucleotides read TGTGCCAGTAGGACGGGACAGAAGAACACTGAAGCTTTCTTT. It translates to CASRTGQKNTEAFF. J is TRBJ1-1 and V is TRBV19; 7 bases line up with TRBD1. The CDR3 has 14 residues. Germline V gives CDR1 LNHDA, CDR2 SQIVND (reference sequence). The ends lost 6 bases at V and 1 base at J; junction bases unmatched: 5.

J is TRBJ1-4 and V is TRBV2; no reliable D call. Germline V gives CDR1 SNHLY, CDR2 FYNNEI. V was trimmed by 3 bases and J by 8 bases, leaving 13 bases between them. CDR3 size: 14 residues. Here the CDR3 reads CASSEGPRGEKLFF. The CDR3 region has the DNA TGTGCCAGCAGTGAGGGCCCCCGCGGGGAAAAACTGTTTTTT.

The chain's CDR3 is CASSLWVWGGSGANVLTF. CDR3 nucleotides: TGTGCCAGCAGTTTATGGGTTTGGGGAGGCTCTGGGGCCAACGTCCTGACTTTC. The J gene is TRBJ2-6, the V gene TRBV28; maybe TRBD2 (6 bases). V lost 0 bases to trimming and J lost 0 bases, with 12 bases between them. The germline V gene encodes CDR1 MDHEN and CDR2 SYDVKM. This CDR3 contains 18 residues.

The rearrangement links TRBV29-1 to TRBJ1-4; D not resolved. The CDR3 is made up of 14 amino acids. The V end lost 7 bases, the J end lost 0 bases, and 12 bases lay between the germline ends. Germline CDR1 and CDR2: SQVTM and ANQGSEA. CDR3 nucleotides: TGCAGCGCCAGAGGTGGAGCAACTAATGAAAAACTGTTTTTT. It yields the protein CSARGGATNEKLFF.

The V and J genes are TRBV7-9 and TRBJ2-7, with 13 bases fitting TRBD2. V dropped 8 bases and J dropped 6; count of bases not matched to a gene: 7. From germline, CDR1 is SEHNR and CDR2 FQNEAQ (reference sequence). The CDR3 covers 14 residues. The CDR3 here is CASGLAGESSEQYF. The CDR3 nucleotides read TGTGCCAGCGGACTAGCGGGAGAAAGTTCCGAGCAGTACTTC.

The genes are TRBV4-1 and TRBJ1-5, with TRBD1 matching over 8 bases. The CDR3 sequence is 15 residues long. The J segment lost 6 bases and the V segment lost 1 base, leaving 5 bases of the junction unmatched. The germline V gene has CDR1 MGHRA and CDR2 YSYEKL. The CDR3 region is CASSQGQGAVQPQHF. DNA of the CDR3: TGCGCCAGCAGCCAAGGGCAGGGGGCTGTTCAGCCCCAGCATTTT.

The rearrangement joins TRBV13 to TRBJ2-5; 11 nucleotides line up with TRBD1. The V segment lost 1 base and the J segment 4 bases; nucleotides outside the gene matches: 8. The CDR3 sequence is 17 residues long. Germline assignment: CDR1 PRHDT and CDR2 FYEKMQ (reference sequence). CDR3 sequence reads: CASSLAEGQGAGETQYF. CDR3 sequence (DNA): TGTGCCAGCAGCTTAGCCGAAGGACAGGGGGCGGGAGAGACCCAGTACTTC.

The chain joins TRBV6-5 to TRBJ2-3, with D possibly TRBD2 on 6 matching bases. The CDR3 is 16 residues long. V was pared by 0 bases and J by 4 bases, with 14 bases between. Looked up from germline, CDR1 is MNHEY and CDR2 is SVGAGI. For the CDR3, the DNA is TGTGCCAGCAGTTACTCTGGCGGGGTCACGGCAGATACGCAGTATTTT. The encoded protein is CASSYSGGVTADTQYF.

The rearrangement joins TRBV5-1 to TRBJ2-5; TRBD1 aligns across 7 bases. The V gene's germline CDR1 is SGHRS and CDR2 YFSETQ. The CDR3 sequence is 15 residues long. V lost 2 bases to trimming and J lost 4 bases; unmatched junction nucleotides: 8. The CDR3 DNA sequence: TGCGCCAGCAGCTTCCTCGGACAGGTAGGAGAGACCCAGTACTTC. Translating it yields CASSFLGQVGETQYF.

The V gene is TRBV5-1, the J gene TRBJ2-1, with D perhaps matching TRBD2 (6 bases). The CDR3 sequence is 15 residues long. The V and J ends lost 1 base and 0 bases respectively, with 8 bases between them. Germline values: CDR1 SGHRS, CDR2 YFSETQ. The CDR3 sequence: CASSLSTSSYNEQFF. The CDR3 DNA follows: TGCGCCAGCAGCTTGTCGACTAGCTCCTACAATGAGCAGTTCTTC.

The chain has TRBV7-8 and TRBJ2-1, with 11 bases identical to TRBD2. This CDR3 is 15 amino acids long. Germline values: CDR1 SGHVS, CDR2 FQNEAQ. V was pared by 5 bases and J by 6 bases, with 6 bases of the junction left unmatched. The CDR3 here is CASSREGLAVNEQFF. The CDR3 nucleotides are TGTGCCAGCAGCCGGGAGGGACTAGCGGTCAATGAGCAGTTCTTC.

Only one count was recorded for this clone. This chain connects TRBV27 to TRBJ2-7, with a tentative D call TRBD2 (5 bases). V lost 6 bases to trimming and J lost 4 bases, with 13 bases between them. The CDR3 is made up of 13 amino acids. CDR1 MNHEY and CDR2 SMNVEV come from the germline V gene (reference sequence). CDR3 in amino acids: CASSPRGEYEQYF. The DNA for the CDR3 is TGTGCCAGCAGCCCTCGGGGAGAGTACGAGCAGTACTTC.

The V call is TRBV6-6, the J call TRBJ2-7; TRBD2 might be the D (5 bases). With 2 bases removed from V and 0 bases from J, the gap between germline ends came to 11 bases. The CDR3 has 15 residues. Germline V lookup: CDR1 MNHNY, CDR2 SVGAGI (reference sequence). The CDR3 loop reads CASSYGRGLSYEQYF. The CDR3 DNA follows: TGTGCCAGCAGTTACGGAAGAGGGCTCTCCTACGAGCAGTACTTC.

The CDR3 region is CASSSRLQDRGQMRAFF. CDR3 bases: TGTGCCAGCAGTTCGAGGCTCCAGGACAGGGGGCAGATGCGGGCTTTCTTT. This sequence joins TRBV27 and TRBJ1-1; 11 bases align to TRBD1. Trimming removed 4 bases from V and 11 bases from J; junction bases left unmatched: 18. The CDR3 is 17 amino acids. Germline values: CDR1 MNHEY, CDR2 SMNVEV (reference sequence).

The chain recombines TRBV10-3 with TRBJ1-1; D not resolved. Trimming shortened V by 3 bases and J by 0 bases, and 8 bases separated the two germline ends. Per germline, CDR1 ENHRY and CDR2 SYGVKD. This CDR3 has 14 amino acids. The chain's CDR3 is CAISDRTVNTEAFF. The CDR3 region has the DNA TGTGCCATCAGTGATCGAACAGTGAACACTGAAGCTTTCTTT.

This clone appeared a single time. V is TRBV27 and J is TRBJ1-5, with TRBD1 matching 8 bases. The ends lost 3 bases at V and 2 bases at J; junction bases unmatched: 3. This CDR3 comprises 15 residues. Germline V gene data show CDR1 as MNHEY and CDR2 as SMNVEV (reference sequence). CDR3 DNA sequence: TGTGCCAGCAGTTTCCAGGGGGCGGGCAATCAGCCCCAGCATTTT. It specifies CASSFQGAGNQPQHF.

To note about this clone: The sample holds other DNA sequences that translate to the same CDR3. V gene TRBV27 combines with J gene TRBJ2-2, with D tentatively TRBD1 (5 bases). The germline V gene has CDR1 MNHEY and CDR2 SMNVEV (reference sequence). The CDR3 is made up of 13 amino acids. V lost 6 bases, J lost 2 bases, and 7 bases lay in between. The CDR3, as DNA: TGTGCCAGCAGGGGGCCAAACACCGGGGAGCTGTTTTTT. Amino acid sequence: CASRGPNTGELFF.

This chain joins TRBV28 and TRBJ1-5, with 8 bases lining up with TRBD1. V shed 5 bases and J 7 bases; nucleotides not matched to a gene: 10. This CDR3 has 15 amino acids. From germline, CDR1 is MDHEN and CDR2 SYDVKM. CDR3 sequence (DNA): TGTGCCAGCAGTCTTCAGGGGGCGCCAAACCAGCCCCAGCATTTT. Its translation is CASSLQGAPNQPQHF.